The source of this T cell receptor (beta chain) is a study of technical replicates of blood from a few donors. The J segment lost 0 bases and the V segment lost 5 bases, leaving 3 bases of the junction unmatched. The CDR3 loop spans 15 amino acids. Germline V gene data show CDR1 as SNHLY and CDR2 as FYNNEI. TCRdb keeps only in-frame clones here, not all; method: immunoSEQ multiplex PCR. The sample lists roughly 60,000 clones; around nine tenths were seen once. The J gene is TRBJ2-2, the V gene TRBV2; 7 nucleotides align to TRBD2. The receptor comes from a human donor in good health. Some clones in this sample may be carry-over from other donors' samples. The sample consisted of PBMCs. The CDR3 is CASSMGLTNTGELFF. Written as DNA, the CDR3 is TGTGCCAGCAGTATGGGACTAACGAACACCGGGGAGCTGTTTTTT.